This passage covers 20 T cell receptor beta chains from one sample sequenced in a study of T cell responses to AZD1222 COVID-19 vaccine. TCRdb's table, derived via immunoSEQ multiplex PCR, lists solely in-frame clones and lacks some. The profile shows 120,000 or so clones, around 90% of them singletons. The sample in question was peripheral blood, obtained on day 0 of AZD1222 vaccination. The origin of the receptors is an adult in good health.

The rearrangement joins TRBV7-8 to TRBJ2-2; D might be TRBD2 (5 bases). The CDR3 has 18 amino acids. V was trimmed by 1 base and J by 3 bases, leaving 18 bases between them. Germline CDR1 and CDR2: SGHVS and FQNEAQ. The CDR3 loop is CASSLGADSEGYTGELFF. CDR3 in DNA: TGTGCCAGCAGCTTAGGTGCGGACTCCGAGGGTTACACCGGGGAGCTGTTTTTT.

CDR3 loop: CASSTRTGGDQPQHF. CDR3 DNA: TGTGCCAGCAGTACCCGGACAGGGGGTGATCAGCCCCAGCATTTT. The chain recombines TRBV27 with TRBJ1-5; the match to TRBD1 covers 10 bases. CDR1 is MNHEY and CDR2 is SMNVEV in the germline V gene (reference sequence). V gave up 5 bases and J gave up 5 bases; unmatched junction bases: 6. There are 15 residues in the CDR3.

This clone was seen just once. The CDR3 DNA reads TGTGCCAGTAGTAGACAGGGCCTAAACACTGAAGCTTTCTTT. As protein: CASSRQGLNTEAFF. The genes are TRBV19 and TRBJ1-1; 7 bases are a match to TRBD1. This CDR3 region has 14 residues. The V segment lost 4 bases and the J segment 2 bases; nucleotides outside the gene matches: 4. CDR1 is LNHDA and CDR2 is SQIVND in the germline V gene (reference sequence).

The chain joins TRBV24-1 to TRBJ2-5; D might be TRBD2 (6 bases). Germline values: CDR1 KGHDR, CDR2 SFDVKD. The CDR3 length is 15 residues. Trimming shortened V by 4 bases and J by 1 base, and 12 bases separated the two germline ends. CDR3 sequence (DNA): TGTGCCACCAGTGACCCTACGCGGGGCCAAGAGACCCAGTACTTC. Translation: CATSDPTRGQETQYF.

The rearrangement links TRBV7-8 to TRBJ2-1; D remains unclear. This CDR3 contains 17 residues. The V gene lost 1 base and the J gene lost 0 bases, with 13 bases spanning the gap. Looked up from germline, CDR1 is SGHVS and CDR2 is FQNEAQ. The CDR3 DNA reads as TGTGCCAGCAGCTTAGAACGCATTTTGGGCTCCTACAATGAGCAGTTCTTC. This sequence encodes CASSLERILGSYNEQFF.

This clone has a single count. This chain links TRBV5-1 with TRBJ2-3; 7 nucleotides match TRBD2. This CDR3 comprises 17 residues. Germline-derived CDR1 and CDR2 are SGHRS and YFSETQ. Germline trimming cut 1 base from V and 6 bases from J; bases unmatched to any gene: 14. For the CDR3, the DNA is TGCGCCAGCAGCTTGAGTTTCCAGCGGGACGGGTGGGATACGCAGTATTTT. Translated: CASSLSFQRDGWDTQYF. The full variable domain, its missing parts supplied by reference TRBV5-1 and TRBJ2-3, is KAGVTQTPRYLIKTRGQQVTLSCSPISGHRSVSWYQQTPGQGLQFLFEYFSETQRNKGNFPGRFSGRQFSNSRSEMNVSTLELGDSALYLCASSLSFQRDGWDTQYFGPGTRLTVL.

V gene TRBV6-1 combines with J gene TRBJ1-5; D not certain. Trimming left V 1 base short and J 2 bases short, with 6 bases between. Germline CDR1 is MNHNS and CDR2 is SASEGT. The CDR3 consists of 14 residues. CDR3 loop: CASSEGEGNQPQHF. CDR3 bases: TGTGCCAGCAGTGAAGGAGAGGGCAATCAGCCCCAGCATTTT.

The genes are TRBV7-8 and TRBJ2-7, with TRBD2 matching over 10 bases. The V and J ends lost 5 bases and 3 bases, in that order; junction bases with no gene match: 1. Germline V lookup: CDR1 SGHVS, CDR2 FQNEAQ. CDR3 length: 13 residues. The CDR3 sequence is CASSGLAVYEQYF. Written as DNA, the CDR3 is TGTGCCAGCAGCGGACTAGCGGTCTACGAGCAGTACTTC.

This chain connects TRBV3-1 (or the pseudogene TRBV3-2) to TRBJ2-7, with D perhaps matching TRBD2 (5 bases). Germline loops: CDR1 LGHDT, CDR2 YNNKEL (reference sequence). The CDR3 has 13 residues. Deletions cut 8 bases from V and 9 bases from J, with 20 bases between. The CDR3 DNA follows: TGTGCCAGCCGCGCTAGCTCAGGCGCTTGGCAGTACTTC. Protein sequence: CASRASSGAWQYF.

The CDR3 coding sequence is TGTGCCAGCAGCAAATCCCCCGATGGGGCAGGGGGCTCTGGCAATCAGCCCCAGCATTTT. Its protein product is CASSKSPDGAGGSGNQPQHF. The chain has TRBV21-1 and TRBJ1-5; the table's D call of TRBD1 was not tested on the DNA. TRBV21-1 is listed as a pseudogene. The CDR3 extends over 20 amino acids.

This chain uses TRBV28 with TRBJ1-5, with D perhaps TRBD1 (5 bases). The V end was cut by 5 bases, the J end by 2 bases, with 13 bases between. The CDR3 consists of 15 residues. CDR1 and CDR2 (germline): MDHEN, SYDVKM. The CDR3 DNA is TGTGCCAGCAGTACCGGCCCGGGGGGCAATCAGCCCCAGCATTTT. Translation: CASSTGPGGNQPQHF.

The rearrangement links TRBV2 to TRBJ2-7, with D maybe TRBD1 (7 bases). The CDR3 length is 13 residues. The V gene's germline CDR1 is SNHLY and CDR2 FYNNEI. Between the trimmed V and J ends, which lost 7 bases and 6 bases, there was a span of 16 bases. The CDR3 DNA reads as TGTGCCAGCATCCTGACAGGGACTGGCGAGCAGTACTTC. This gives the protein CASILTGTGEQYF. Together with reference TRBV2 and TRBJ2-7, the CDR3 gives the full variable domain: EPEVTQTPSHQVTQMGQEVILRCVPISNHLYFYWYRQILGQKVEFLVSFYNNEISEKSEIFDDQFSVERPDGSNFTLKIRSTKLEDSAMYFCASILTGTGEQYFGPGTRLTVT.

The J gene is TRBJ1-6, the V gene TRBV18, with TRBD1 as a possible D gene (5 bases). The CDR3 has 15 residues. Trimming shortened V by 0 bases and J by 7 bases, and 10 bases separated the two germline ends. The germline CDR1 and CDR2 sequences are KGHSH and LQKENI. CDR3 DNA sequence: TGTGCCAGCTCACCACCGGGGTGGGGGAATTCACCCCTCCACTTT. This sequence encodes CASSPPGWGNSPLHF.

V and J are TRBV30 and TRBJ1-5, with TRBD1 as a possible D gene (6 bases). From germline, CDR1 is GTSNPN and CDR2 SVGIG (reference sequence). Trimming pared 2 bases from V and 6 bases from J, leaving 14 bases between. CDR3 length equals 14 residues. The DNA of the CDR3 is TGTGCCTGGAGTCACGGGACACGAGCTCAGCCCCAGCATTTT. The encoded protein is CAWSHGTRAQPQHF.

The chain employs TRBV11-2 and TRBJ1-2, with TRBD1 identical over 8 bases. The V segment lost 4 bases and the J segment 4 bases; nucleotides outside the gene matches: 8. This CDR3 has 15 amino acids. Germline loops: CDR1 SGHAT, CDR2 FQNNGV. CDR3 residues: CASSSAGGGGYGYTF. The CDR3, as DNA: TGTGCCAGCAGCTCTGCAGGGGGCGGGGGCTATGGCTACACCTTC.

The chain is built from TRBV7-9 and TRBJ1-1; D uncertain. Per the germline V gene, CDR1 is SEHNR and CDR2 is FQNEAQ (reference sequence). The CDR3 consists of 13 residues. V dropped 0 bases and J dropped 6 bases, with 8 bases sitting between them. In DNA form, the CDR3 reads TGTGCCAGCAGCTTAGCTGGTGTCCCTGAAGCTTTCTTT. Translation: CASSLAGVPEAFF.

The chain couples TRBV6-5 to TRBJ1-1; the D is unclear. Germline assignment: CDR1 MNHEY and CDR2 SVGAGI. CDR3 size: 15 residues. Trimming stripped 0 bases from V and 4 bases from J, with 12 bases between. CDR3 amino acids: CASSYSAGAATEAFF. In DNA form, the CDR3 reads TGTGCCAGCAGTTACTCGGCGGGCGCAGCCACTGAAGCTTTCTTT.

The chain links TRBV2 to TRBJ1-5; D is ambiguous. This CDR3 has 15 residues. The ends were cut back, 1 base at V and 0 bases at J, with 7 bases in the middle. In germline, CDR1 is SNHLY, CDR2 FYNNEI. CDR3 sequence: CASSEERLSNQPQHF. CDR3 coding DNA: TGTGCCAGCAGTGAAGAGCGCCTTAGCAATCAGCCCCAGCATTTT.

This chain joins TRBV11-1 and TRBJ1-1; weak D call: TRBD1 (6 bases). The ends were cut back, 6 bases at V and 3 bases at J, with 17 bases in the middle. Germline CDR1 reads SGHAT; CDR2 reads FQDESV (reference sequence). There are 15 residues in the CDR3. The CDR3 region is CASRNDRRGYTEAFF. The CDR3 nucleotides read TGTGCCAGCAGGAACGACAGAAGGGGGTACACTGAAGCTTTCTTT.

CDR3 sequence (DNA): TGTGCCAGCAGTGAATCTCTAGATACGCAGTATTTT. Translation: CASSESLDTQYF. The chain recombines TRBV25-1 with TRBJ2-3; unclear D gene. The CDR3 extends over 12 amino acids. Germline V lookup: CDR1 MGHDK, CDR2 SYGVNS. V dropped 1 base and J dropped 5 bases, with 4 bases sitting between them.